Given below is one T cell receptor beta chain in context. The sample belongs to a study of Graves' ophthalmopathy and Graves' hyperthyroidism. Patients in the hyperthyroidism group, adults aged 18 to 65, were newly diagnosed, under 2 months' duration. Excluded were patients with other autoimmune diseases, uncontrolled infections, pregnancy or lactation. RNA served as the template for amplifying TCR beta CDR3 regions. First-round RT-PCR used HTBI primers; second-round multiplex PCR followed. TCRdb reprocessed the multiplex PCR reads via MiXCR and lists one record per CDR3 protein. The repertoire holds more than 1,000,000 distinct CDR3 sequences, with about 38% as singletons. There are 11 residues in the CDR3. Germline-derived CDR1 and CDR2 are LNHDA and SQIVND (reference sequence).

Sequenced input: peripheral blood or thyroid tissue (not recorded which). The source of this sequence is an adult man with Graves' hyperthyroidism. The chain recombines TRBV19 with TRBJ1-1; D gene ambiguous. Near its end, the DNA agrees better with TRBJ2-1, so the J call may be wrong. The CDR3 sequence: CASSINNEQFF. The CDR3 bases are TGTGCCAGTAGTATTAACAATGAGCAGTTCTTC.